These 5 T cell receptor beta chains came from one sample sequenced in a study of regulatory T cells in long-lasting Graves disease. Indicated time point: newly diagnosed GD, antithyroid drugs for less than 3 months. PBMC-extracted RNA yielded the TCR library. Library construction for TCR beta used iRepertoire HTBI primers and Arm-PCR of CDR3 regions. TCRdb analysed the multiplex PCR reads with MiXCR anew, one entry per CDR3 protein. This sample has around 330,000 distinct CDR3 sequences, with roughly 18% found just once. Sequenced here: peripheral blood mononuclear cells (PBMCs), sampled at new diagnosis, from a patient treated with antithyroid drugs. The origin of the receptors is a female donor with Graves disease.

This rearrangement joins TRBV5-1 to TRBJ2-4; D gene ambiguous. In germline, CDR1 is SGHRS, CDR2 YFSETQ. CDR3 size: 15 residues. Trimming left V 4 bases short and J 1 base short, with 12 bases between. The CDR3 reads CASSDGQAAKNIQYF. The CDR3 DNA is TGCGCCAGCAGCGACGGGCAGGCGGCCAAAAACATTCAGTACTTC.

On this clonotype: A much more abundant neighbour one base away suggests this may be a read error. The rearrangement joins TRBV7-2 to TRBJ2-1; D is uncertain. Germline CDR1 SGHTA, CDR2 FQGNSA. CDR3 length: 11 residues. The CDR3 loop reads CASSLGALSSF. The CDR3 DNA follows: TGTGCCAGCAGCTTAGGGGCCCTCTCGTCCTTC. The variable domain in full, with the rest retrieved from reference TRBV7-2 and TRBJ2-1, is GAGVSQSPSNKVTEKGKDVELRCDPISGHTALYWYRQSLGQGLEFLIYFQGNSAPDKSGLPSDRFSAERTGGSVSTLTIQRTQQEDSAVYLCASSLGALSSFGPGTRLTVL.

The rearrangement joins TRBV24-1 to TRBJ1-6; TRBD1 matches 10 bases. Trimming took 10 bases from V and 8 from J; bases not matched to a gene: 4. Germline CDR1 and CDR2: KGHDR and SFDVKD. The CDR3 contains 13 residues. The CDR3 sequence: CATAGTGDSPLHF. The CDR3, as DNA: TGTGCCACAGCCGGGACAGGGGATTCACCCCTCCACTTT.

This chain connects TRBV20-1 to TRBJ2-1, with no clear D. This CDR3 spans 12 amino acids. The V gene's germline CDR1 is DFQATT and CDR2 SNEGSKA (reference sequence). The V gene lost 1 base and the J gene lost 5 bases, with 6 bases spanning the gap. The CDR3: CSARGANNEQFF. The CDR3 bases are TGCAGTGCTAGAGGGGCTAACAATGAGCAGTTCTTC.

This clonotype has at least ten counts. The V gene is TRBV7-2, the J gene TRBJ2-1, with TRBD2 matching over 11 bases. V was pared by 5 bases and J by 5 bases, with 5 bases of the junction left unmatched. This CDR3 is built from 15 residues. Germline-derived CDR1 and CDR2 are SGHTA and FQGNSA. CDR3: CASSNRLAGHNEQFF. The CDR3, as DNA: TGTGCCAGCAGCAATAGACTAGCGGGACACAATGAGCAGTTCTTC.